A single sample gave rise to the 7 T cell receptor beta chains below, sequenced in a study of post-analysis software for immune sequencing data. Study findings and constraints: Five or six TRBV segments were more frequent in patients than controls; TRBV5-6, TRBV5-1 and TRBV20-1 belonged to this group.

Built from TCR beta cDNA, the libraries had unique molecular identifiers in them. TCRdb used MiXCR to reprocess the PCR reads, holding one entry per CDR3 protein. The sample shows 400,000 to 500,000 distinct CDR3 sequences, 30% to 40% of them seen only once. Their target antigens are unknown. Sequencing used blood. The receptors come from a girl aged 2-10 years with multiple sclerosis.

This clonotype was seen repeatedly, ten times or more. The V gene is TRBV29-1, the J gene TRBJ2-7; D remains unclear. Germline assignment: CDR1 SQVTM and CDR2 ANQGSEA. The CDR3 totals 14 residues. V gave up 4 bases and J gave up 2 bases, with 15 bases separating them. The CDR3 nucleotides read TGCAGCGTTGTTGAACAATATGCCACCTACGAGCAGTACTTC. This encodes CSVVEQYATYEQYF.

V and J are TRBV20-1 and TRBJ2-7; TRBD2 might be the D (5 bases). V was trimmed by 0 bases and J by 3 bases, leaving 12 bases between them. CDR3 length: 14 residues. Germline CDR1 DFQATT, CDR2 SNEGSKA (reference sequence). The CDR3 DNA is TGCAGTGCTAGAGATTGGCCTCGGGGCTACGAGCAGTACTTC. As protein: CSARDWPRGYEQYF.

This clonotype was seen a few times. V usage is TRBV7-2 and J usage is TRBJ2-7; the D gene is possibly TRBD2 (6 bases). Germline V CDR1 and CDR2: SGHTA, FQGNSA. Trimming stripped 1 base from V and 4 bases from J, with 14 bases between. This CDR3 is 15 amino acids long. The CDR3 protein is CASSLGAEGLYEQYF. CDR3 coding DNA: TGTGCCAGCAGCTTAGGGGCGGAGGGCCTTTACGAGCAGTACTTC.

Concerning this clonotype itself: A junction boundary mismatches the germline segment, possibly from a read error. The rearrangement uses TRBV6-6 and TRBJ2-1, with D perhaps matching TRBD2 (5 bases). The CDR3 extends over 15 amino acids. The V gene's germline CDR1 is MNHNY and CDR2 SVGAGI (reference sequence). As DNA, the CDR3 is TGTGTCAGCAGGAAGAGGGAAAGGAGCGGCTATGAGCAGTTCTTC. It translates to CVSRKRERSGYEQFF.

The genes are TRBV27 and TRBJ2-3; D is unresolved. The germline gives CDR1 MNHEY, CDR2 SMNVEV (reference sequence). The length of the CDR3 is 15 residues. Trimming shortened V by 6 bases and J by 4 bases, and 17 bases separated the two germline ends. In DNA, the CDR3 is TGTGCCAGCAGATCGAACCGGATAGGGTCAGATACGCAGTATTTT. Translating gives CASRSNRIGSDTQYF.

This clonotype was counted only a few times. The chain couples TRBV9 to TRBJ2-3; D not resolved. CDR3 length: 12 residues. Germline V CDR1 and CDR2: SGDLS, YYNGEE. V lost 7 bases and J 4 bases, leaving 10 bases between the germline ends. CDR3 DNA: TGTGCCAGCGGTGGGTACCCAGATACGCAGTATTTT. Protein: CASGGYPDTQYF.

CDR3 DNA: TGCAGCGTTGGTCAGGGGACTGGAAACACCATATATTTT. It translates to CSVGQGTGNTIYF. The genes are TRBV29-1 and TRBJ1-3; perhaps TRBD1 as D (6 bases). Trimming cost V 4 bases and J 2 bases, with 9 bases left between them. CDR1 is SQVTM, CDR2 ANQGSEA, per germline. The CDR3 has 13 amino acids.